The T cell receptor beta chain described here comes from a study of CD8 T cells in Susac syndrome. This clonotype was counted a single time. Random-hexamer reverse transcription was applied to about 0.45 to 1 ug RNA. TCR beta CDR3 was amplified by immunoSEQ covering 54 Vbeta and 13 Jbeta. Each CDR3 protein is one row after TCRdb ran MiXCR on the immunoSEQ multiplex PCR reads. The sample carries under 250,000 distinct CDR3 sequences, approximately 92% recorded once. Sequences were obtained from CD4+ T cells from PBMCs. This TCR came from a human donor with multiple sclerosis.

The CDR3 nucleotides read TGCGCCAGCAGCGGCAGACTAGCGGAGACCCAGTACTTC. This encodes CASSGRLAETQYF. The V and J genes are TRBV5-1 and TRBJ2-5, with TRBD2 matching 8 bases. Trimming took 4 bases from V and 5 from J; bases not matched to a gene: 4. This CDR3 is 13 amino acids long. Germline CDR1 and CDR2: SGHRS and YFSETQ.